Shown below are 23 T cell receptor beta chains from a single sample sequenced in a study of cytomegalovirus exposure and HLA in healthy donors. PCR employed 60 Vbeta and 13 Jbeta primers. Clones were sequenced by immunoSEQ multiplex PCR, and TCRdb holds only the in-frame ones, with some missing. The top ten hold around 3.6% of the sample, which has some 110,000 clones, 75% to 80% seen once. Material for sequencing was PBMCs. The receptors originated from a man aged 35-49 years in good health and CMV-seronegative.

V is TRBV18 and J is TRBJ1-2; TRBD1 agrees at 7 bases. Germline assignment: CDR1 KGHSH and CDR2 LQKENI. The CDR3 is 14 amino acids. The J segment lost 3 bases and the V segment lost 1 base, leaving 2 bases of the junction unmatched. In nucleotides, the CDR3 is TGTGCCAGCTCACCACAACAGGGGTACTATGGCTACACCTTC. This encodes CASSPQQGYYGYTF.

The V call is TRBV2, the J call TRBJ1-6; D perhaps matches TRBD1 (5 bases). CDR3 length equals 16 residues. Looked up from germline, CDR1 is SNHLY and CDR2 is FYNNEI. Trimming took 2 bases from V and 4 from J, leaving 12 bases between them. The CDR3 coding sequence is TGTGCCAGCAGTGAACGGCAGGGCTCGTATAATTCACCCCTCCACTTT. Translated: CASSERQGSYNSPLHF.

This clone was detected a few times. This chain connects TRBV19 to TRBJ1-5; 8 nucleotides agree with TRBD1. Germline-derived CDR1 and CDR2 are LNHDA and SQIVND (reference sequence). This CDR3 has 17 residues. V shed 6 bases, J shed 1 base, and the junction held 11 bases outside the gene matches. In DNA, the CDR3 is TGTGCCAGTAGGTACAGGGGGTTGGAGGTGAGCAATCAGCCCCAGCATTTT. It is translated as CASRYRGLEVSNQPQHF.

Points on this clone: The junction differs from germline at one of its ends, possibly a read error. V is TRBV5-1 and J is TRBJ2-6; D is possibly TRBD1 (6 bases). Per germline, CDR1 SGHRS and CDR2 YFSETQ. The CDR3 extends over 18 amino acids. CDR3 nucleotide sequence: TGCGCCAGCAGCTTGGCTTTTTCTACAGGGTCTGGGGCCAACGGCCTGACTTTC. This sequence encodes CASSLAFSTGSGANGLTF.

This clone was seen once. This rearrangement joins TRBV27 to TRBJ1-2, with TRBD1 matching 8 bases. With 0 bases clipped from V and 5 bases from J, the junction kept 8 bases outside the gene matches. Germline CDR1 is MNHEY and CDR2 is SMNVEV (reference sequence). This CDR3 comprises 16 residues. CDR3 sequence reads: CASSLSALTGEYGYTF. In DNA form, the CDR3 reads TGTGCCAGCAGTTTATCGGCCCTGACAGGGGAATATGGCTACACCTTC.

This clone showed up just a few times. This chain uses TRBV7-6 with TRBJ1-1, with D possibly matching TRBD1 (5 bases). Trimming pared 5 bases from V and 1 base from J, leaving 8 bases between. The CDR3 contains 13 residues. Germline V gene sequence: CDR1 SGHVS, CDR2 FNYEAQ. CDR3 sequence (DNA): TGTGCCAGCAGCCACGACAGGAACACTGAAGCTTTCTTT. Protein sequence: CASSHDRNTEAFF. Drawing the rest from reference TRBV7-6 and TRBJ1-1, the complete variable domain is GAGVSQSPRYKVTKRGQDVALRCDPISGHVSLYWYRQALGQGPEFLTYFNYEAQQDKSGLPNDRFSAERPEGSISTLTIQRTEQRDSAMYRCASSHDRNTEAFFGQGTRLTVV.

The chain is built from TRBV9 and TRBJ2-2; TRBD1 might be the D (6 bases). Germline V gene lookup returns CDR1 SGDLS and CDR2 YYNGEE. Trimming took 3 bases from V and 1 from J, leaving 7 bases between them. The CDR3 runs 14 residues. The CDR3 coding sequence is TGTGCCAGCAGCGCCAGGGGGAACACCGGGGAGCTGTTTTTT. Residues: CASSARGNTGELFF.

The V and J genes are TRBV7-9 and TRBJ2-1; TRBD2 is a possible D gene (5 bases). The CDR3 runs to 15 residues. Trimming took 0 bases from V and 7 from J, leaving 13 bases between them. Germline-derived CDR1 and CDR2 are SEHNR and FQNEAQ (reference sequence). The CDR3 sequence: CASSLAGVFMNEQFF. CDR3 bases: TGTGCCAGCAGCTTAGCCGGGGTGTTTATGAATGAGCAGTTCTTC.

Note on this clone: This sample also contains other DNA sequences that code for the same CDR3. This sequence joins TRBV11-1 and TRBJ1-2, with D maybe TRBD1 (6 bases). Per the germline V gene, CDR1 is SGHAT and CDR2 is FQDESV (reference sequence). Trimming took off 5 bases at V and 8 bases at J, with 21 bases between the two ends. This CDR3 comprises 15 residues. CDR3 bases: TGTGCCAGCAGCCCACAGGGCTGGCCCTTCTACGGCTACACCTTC. Translated: CASSPQGWPFYGYTF.

Concerning this clone: At one boundary the junction diverges from the germline segment, which might be a read error. The chain joins TRBV5-4 to TRBJ2-3, with 8 bases that match TRBD1. Germline V lookup: CDR1 SGHNT, CDR2 YYREEE (reference sequence). The CDR3 is 15 residues long. CDR3 nucleotide sequence: TGTGCCAGCAGCCGACGGGACAGGAGCACAGATATGCAGTATTTT. Its protein product is CASSRRDRSTDMQYF.

This clone was recorded once. The chain couples TRBV7-2 to TRBJ1-2; 7 bases fit TRBD1. V lost 1 base, J lost 0 bases, and 2 bases stayed unmatched. Germline V gives CDR1 SGHTA, CDR2 FQGNSA. The CDR3 is 15 amino acids. CDR3 amino acids: CASSLGQGPNYGYTF. Written as DNA, the CDR3 is TGTGCCAGCAGCTTAGGACAGGGACCTAACTATGGCTACACCTTC.

The chain combines TRBV11-1 with TRBJ2-7; 7 positions agree with TRBD1. In germline, CDR1 is SGHAT, CDR2 FQDESV (reference sequence). The trim removed 6 bases at V and 2 bases at J, leaving 4 bases unmatched. The CDR3 contains 13 residues. CDR3 DNA sequence: TGTGCCAGCAGAGGGGACAGACCCTACGAGCAGTACTTC. It yields the protein CASRGDRPYEQYF.

The chain joins TRBV7-2 to TRBJ1-2; maybe TRBD1 (6 bases). CDR3 length: 13 amino acids. Trimming left V 5 bases short and J 10 bases short, with 17 bases between. CDR1 is SGHTA, CDR2 FQGNSA, per germline. The DNA of the CDR3 is TGTGCCAGCAGCGCTACAGGGTACGATGTCTACACCTTC. It encodes CASSATGYDVYTF.

This rearrangement joins TRBV6-1 to TRBJ1-2; D is perhaps TRBD1 (6 bases). CDR3 size: 15 residues. Germline loops: CDR1 MNHNS, CDR2 SASEGT. V shed 6 bases and J shed 4 bases, with 18 bases lying between them. The CDR3 is CASRLSRGTIYGYTF. As DNA, the CDR3 is TGTGCCAGCAGACTGTCTAGGGGGACCATCTATGGCTACACCTTC.

In its sample, this clone was seen a few times. V and J are TRBV7-9 and TRBJ2-7; TRBD1 agrees at 7 bases. Germline V gene sequence: CDR1 SEHNR, CDR2 FQNEAQ (reference sequence). Germline trimming cut 5 bases from V and 3 bases from J; bases unmatched to any gene: 10. The CDR3 loop spans 15 amino acids. Here the CDR3 DNA reads TGTGCCAGCAGCCCAGACCCGGGACAGCACTACGAGCAGTACTTC. Translated: CASSPDPGQHYEQYF.

The V call is TRBV7-8, the J call TRBJ1-1; a weak D match, TRBD1 (6 bases). The germline V gene has CDR1 SGHVS and CDR2 FQNEAQ. Trimming stripped 5 bases from V and 4 bases from J, with 26 bases between. There are 18 residues in the CDR3. CDR3 residues: CASSPYGLTGPTGTEAFF. In DNA, the CDR3 is TGTGCCAGCAGCCCCTACGGGTTGACAGGCCCTACGGGCACTGAAGCTTTCTTT.

The V gene is TRBV11-2, the J gene TRBJ2-3, with D hard to call. Germline V gene sequence: CDR1 SGHAT, CDR2 FQNNGV. The CDR3 has 14 residues. V gave up 3 bases and J gave up 3 bases, with 10 bases separating them. CDR3 DNA sequence: TGTGCCAGCAGCTTCACAATCCCTACAGATACGCAGTATTTT. Its protein is CASSFTIPTDTQYF. Full variable domain (outside the CDR3, taken from reference TRBV11-2 and TRBJ2-3): EAGVAQSPRYKIIEKRQSVAFWCNPISGHATLYWYQQILGQGPKLLIQFQNNGVVDDSQLPKDRFSAERLKGVDSTLKIQPAKLEDSAVYLCASSFTIPTDTQYFGPGTRLTVL.

The chain combines TRBV6-6 with TRBJ2-7; 7 bases fit TRBD1. Germline V lookup: CDR1 MNHNY, CDR2 SVGAGI (reference sequence). The CDR3 has 13 residues. Germline trimming cut 8 bases from V and 6 bases from J; bases unmatched to any gene: 10. The CDR3 nucleotides are TGTGCCAGCGGGGACAGTGTGGGCCGCGAGCAGTACTTC. Translation: CASGDSVGREQYF.

In this sample, this clone turned up a few times. This chain joins TRBV6-1 and TRBJ1-5; a weak D match, TRBD1 (5 bases). There are 13 residues in the CDR3. The germline V gene has CDR1 MNHNS and CDR2 SASEGT. V lost 10 bases and J lost 5, with 15 bases in between. CDR3: CAIGQGIYQPQHF. Here the CDR3 DNA reads TGTGCCATTGGGCAGGGAATTTATCAGCCCCAGCATTTT.

V usage is TRBV9 and J usage is TRBJ1-2, with TRBD1 identical over 7 bases. The CDR3 totals 14 residues. Germline loops: CDR1 SGDLS, CDR2 YYNGEE. V lost 3 bases, J lost 4 bases, and 6 bases stayed unmatched. The CDR3 DNA sequence: TGTGCCAGCAGCGAGGGGACAGTGGGCTATGGCTACACCTTC. Encoded protein: CASSEGTVGYGYTF.

The V and J genes are TRBV5-1 and TRBJ2-7; 8 bases map to TRBD1. V was pared by 5 bases and J by 5 bases, with 6 bases of the junction left unmatched. This CDR3 contains 13 residues. Germline CDR1 reads SGHRS; CDR2 reads YFSETQ. Written as DNA, the CDR3 is TGCGCCAGCAGGGTGACAGGGGAGGACGAGCAGTACTTC. Its protein product is CASRVTGEDEQYF. Drawing the rest from reference TRBV5-1 and TRBJ2-7, the complete variable domain is KAGVTQTPRYLIKTRGQQVTLSCSPISGHRSVSWYQQTPGQGLQFLFEYFSETQRNKGNFPGRFSGRQFSNSRSEMNVSTLELGDSALYLCASRVTGEDEQYFGPGTRLTVT.

The genes are TRBV14 and TRBJ2-1, with a tentative D call TRBD2 (6 bases). CDR1 SGHDN and CDR2 FVKESK come from the germline V gene. CDR3 length: 16 amino acids. The ends were cut back, 4 bases at V and 1 base at J, with 14 bases in the middle. The CDR3 nucleotides read TGTGCCAGCAGCCGCAGAGGCGCGGGGTCCTACAATGAGCAGTTCTTC. Its protein is CASSRRGAGSYNEQFF.

This rearrangement joins TRBV7-2 to TRBJ2-3; D call uncertain. V lost 5 bases to trimming and J lost 2 bases, with 11 bases between them. Germline V gives CDR1 SGHTA, CDR2 FQGNSA. CDR3 length: 14 amino acids. The CDR3 coding sequence is TGTGCCAGCAGCCGTGACTCCTACACAGATACGCAGTATTTT. Residues: CASSRDSYTDTQYF.